These 6 T cell receptor beta chains were sequenced from one sample in a study of T cells after yellow fever vaccination. TCRdb re-called the 5' RACE reads through MiXCR, storing one row per CDR3 protein. The sample contains about 69,000 distinct CDR3 sequences, about 6% of which appear only once. Sequenced material: CD4+ T cells sorted from PBMCs, taken roughly 14 days after the first yellow fever vaccination. These receptors were collected from a man younger than 35 who received the YFV17D yellow fever vaccine.

This clonotype was found many times. The genes are TRBV6-1 and TRBJ1-1; D gene unclear. CDR3 length equals 15 residues. Germline V gene lookup returns CDR1 MNHNS and CDR2 SASEGT. Deletions cut 4 bases from V and 1 base from J, with 13 bases between. This chain's CDR3 is CASSGWRDGNTEAFF. In nucleotides, the CDR3 is TGTGCCAGCAGTGGGTGGAGAGACGGGAACACTGAAGCTTTCTTT.

The table lists this clonotype with many counts. This chain connects TRBV12-3 or TRBV12-4 to TRBJ2-2; TRBD1 matches 7 bases. Unmatched junction bases numbered 3, after V lost 6 bases and J lost 2 bases. The CDR3 runs 14 residues. CDR3 amino acids: CASRGQINTGELFF. CDR3 coding DNA: TGTGCCAGCAGGGGACAGATAAACACCGGGGAGCTGTTTTTT.

The CDR3 region has the DNA TGTGCCATCAGCTTGGACGGCCCCTACGATCAGTACGTC. This translates into CAISLDGPYDQYV. The chain couples TRBV5-5 to TRBJ2-7; D not resolved. CDR3 length: 13 residues. Germline V gene sequence: CDR1 SGHKS, CDR2 YYEKEE (reference sequence).

The sample holds many counts of this clonotype. The chain recombines TRBV4-2 with TRBJ1-3; D remains unclear. Germline V gene lookup returns CDR1 LGHNA and CDR2 YNFKEQ. V lost 0 bases to trimming and J lost 0 bases, with 12 bases between them. This CDR3 is built from 17 residues. CDR3 amino acids: CASSQDRVDFSGNTIYF. For the CDR3, the DNA is TGTGCCAGCAGCCAAGATCGAGTCGACTTCTCTGGAAACACCATATATTTT.

In this sample, this clonotype turned up many times. The genes are TRBV12-3 or TRBV12-4 and TRBJ1-6; D perhaps matches TRBD1 (5 bases). The CDR3 is 17 amino acids. Trimming removed 5 bases from V and 0 bases from J, with 14 bases in between. This CDR3 reads CASSLGLIRSYNSPLHF. CDR3 sequence (DNA): TGTGCCAGCAGTCTGGGACTTATCCGCTCCTATAATTCACCCCTCCACTTT.

This clonotype was counted ten times or more. The chain employs TRBV5-1 and TRBJ2-3; no definite D call. The CDR3 is made up of 15 amino acids. V was cut by 0 bases and J by 6 bases, with 14 bases left in between. The V gene's germline CDR1 is SGHRS and CDR2 YFSETQ. The CDR3, as DNA: TGCGCCAGCAGCTTGGATGGCCGACTCCCGGATACGCAGTATTTT. Encoded protein: CASSLDGRLPDTQYF.